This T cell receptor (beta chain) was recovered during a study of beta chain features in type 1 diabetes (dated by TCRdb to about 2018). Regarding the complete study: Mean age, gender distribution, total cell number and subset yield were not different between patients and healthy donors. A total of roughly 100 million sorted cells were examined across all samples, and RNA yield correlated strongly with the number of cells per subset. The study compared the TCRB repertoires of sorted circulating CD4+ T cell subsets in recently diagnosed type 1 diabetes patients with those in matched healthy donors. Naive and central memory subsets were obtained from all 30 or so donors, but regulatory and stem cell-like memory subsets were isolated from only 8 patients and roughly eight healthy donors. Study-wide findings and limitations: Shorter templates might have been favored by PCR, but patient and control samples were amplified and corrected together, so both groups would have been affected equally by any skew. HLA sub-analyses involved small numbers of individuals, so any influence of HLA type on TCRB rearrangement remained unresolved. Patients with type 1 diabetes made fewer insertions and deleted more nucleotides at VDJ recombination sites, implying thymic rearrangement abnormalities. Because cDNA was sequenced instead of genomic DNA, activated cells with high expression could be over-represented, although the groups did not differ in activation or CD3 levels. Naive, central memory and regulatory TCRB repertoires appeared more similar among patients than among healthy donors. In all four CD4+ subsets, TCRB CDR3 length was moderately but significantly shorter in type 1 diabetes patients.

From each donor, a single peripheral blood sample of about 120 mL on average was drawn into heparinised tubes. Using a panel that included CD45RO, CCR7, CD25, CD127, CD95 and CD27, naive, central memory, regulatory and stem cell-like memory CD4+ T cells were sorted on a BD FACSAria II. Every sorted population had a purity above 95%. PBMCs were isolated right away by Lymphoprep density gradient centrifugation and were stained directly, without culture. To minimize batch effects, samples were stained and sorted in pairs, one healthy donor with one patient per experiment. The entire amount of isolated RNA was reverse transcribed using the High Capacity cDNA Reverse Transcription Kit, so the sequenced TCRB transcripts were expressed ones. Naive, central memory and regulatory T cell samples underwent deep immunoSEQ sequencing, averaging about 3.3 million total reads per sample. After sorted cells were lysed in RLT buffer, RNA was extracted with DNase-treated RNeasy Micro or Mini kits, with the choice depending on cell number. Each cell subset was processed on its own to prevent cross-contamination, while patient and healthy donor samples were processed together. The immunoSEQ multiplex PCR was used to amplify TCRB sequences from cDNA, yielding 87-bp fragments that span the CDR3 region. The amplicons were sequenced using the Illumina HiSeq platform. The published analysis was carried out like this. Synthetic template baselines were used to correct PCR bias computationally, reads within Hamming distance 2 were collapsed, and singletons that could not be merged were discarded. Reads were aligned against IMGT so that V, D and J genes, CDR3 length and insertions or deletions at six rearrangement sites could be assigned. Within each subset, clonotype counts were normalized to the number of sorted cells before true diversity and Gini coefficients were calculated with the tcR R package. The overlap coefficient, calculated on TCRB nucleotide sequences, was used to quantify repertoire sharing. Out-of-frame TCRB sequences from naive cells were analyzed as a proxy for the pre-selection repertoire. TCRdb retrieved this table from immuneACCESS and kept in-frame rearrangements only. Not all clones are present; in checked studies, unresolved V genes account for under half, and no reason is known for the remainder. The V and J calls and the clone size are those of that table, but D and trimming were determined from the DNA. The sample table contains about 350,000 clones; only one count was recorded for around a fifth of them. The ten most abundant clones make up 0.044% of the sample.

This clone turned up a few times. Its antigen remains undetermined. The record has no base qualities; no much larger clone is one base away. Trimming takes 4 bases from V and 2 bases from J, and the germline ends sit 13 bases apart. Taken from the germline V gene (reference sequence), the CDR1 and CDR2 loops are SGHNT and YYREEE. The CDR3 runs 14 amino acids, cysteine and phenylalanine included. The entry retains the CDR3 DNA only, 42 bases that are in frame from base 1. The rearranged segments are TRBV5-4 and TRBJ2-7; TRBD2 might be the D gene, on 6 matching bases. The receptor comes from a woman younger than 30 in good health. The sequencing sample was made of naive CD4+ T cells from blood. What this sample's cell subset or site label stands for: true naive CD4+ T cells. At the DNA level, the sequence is TGTGCCAGCAGCCCGGGCGGGGTTCCCTACGAGCAGTACTTC. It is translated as CASSPGGVPYEQYF.